These 11 T cell receptor beta chains share one sample of origin, sequenced in a study of T-cell memory formation after mild COVID-19. In TCRdb, the 5' RACE reads were re-called with MiXCR into one record per CDR3 protein. This sample has 200,000 or so distinct CDR3 sequences; over 7.5% occur once, and the top ten carry roughly 3.5%. The sample was PBMCs or a T cell subset sorted from them (not recorded which). The receptors originated from a man younger than 35 who had mild COVID-19 (a few samples of this study predate the infection). Cell type and time point are not known.

Many counts were recorded for this clonotype. The rearrangement uses TRBV5-1 and TRBJ2-1, with TRBD2 matching over 8 bases. The CDR3 runs to 14 residues. CDR1 is SGHRS, CDR2 YFSETQ, per germline. Losses at the gene ends were 2 bases for V and 9 bases for J; bases not matched to a gene: 7. The CDR3 DNA sequence: TGCGCCAGCAGCTTACCGGGACTAGGGATTGAGCAGTTCTTC. Amino acids: CASSLPGLGIEQFF.

The chain is built from TRBV4-3 and TRBJ2-3; no clear D. The V and J ends lost 0 bases and 5 bases respectively, with 9 bases between them. In germline, CDR1 is LGHNA, CDR2 YSLEER. The CDR3 totals 14 residues. The CDR3, as DNA: TGCGCCAGCAGCCAAGAGGCCTTGGTAGATACGCAGTATTTT. This sequence encodes CASSQEALVDTQYF.

V usage is TRBV6-1 and J usage is TRBJ2-2; D is ambiguous. The CDR3 has 15 amino acids. Germline loops: CDR1 MNHNS, CDR2 SASEGT. Trimming shortened V by 6 bases and J by 3 bases, and 14 bases separated the two germline ends. The CDR3 nucleotides read TGTGCCAGCAGCTCCCGACCCGGTGACACCGGGGAGCTGTTTTTT. This translates into CASSSRPGDTGELFF.

V and J are TRBV29-1 and TRBJ2-2, with D hard to call. The ends were cut back, 7 bases at V and 7 bases at J, with 13 bases in the middle. The CDR3 length is 12 residues. Germline CDR1 and CDR2: SQVTM and ANQGSEA. DNA of the CDR3: TGCAGCGGCAAAACTCCAGGCGGGGAGCTGTTTTTT. As protein: CSGKTPGGELFF.

This clonotype was counted ten times or more. The chain is built from TRBV4-1 and TRBJ1-4; TRBD1 matches 9 bases. Losses at the gene ends were 4 bases for V and 2 bases for J; bases not matched to a gene: 5. The CDR3 is 16 residues long. Germline values: CDR1 MGHRA, CDR2 YSYEKL. The CDR3 is CASSRGQGPTNEKLFF. The CDR3 coding sequence is TGCGCCAGCAGCCGCGGACAGGGGCCCACTAATGAAAAACTGTTTTTT.

This clonotype was counted a few times. The chain joins TRBV4-3 to TRBJ2-7, with D possibly being TRBD1 (5 bases). This CDR3 is built from 16 residues. CDR1 and CDR2 from the germline V gene are LGHNA and YSLEER. V was trimmed by 1 base and J by 4 bases, leaving 17 bases between them. CDR3 DNA sequence: TGCGCCAGCAGCCAAGCGTGGCAGGGCTACAGTTACGAGCAGTACTTC. Protein: CASSQAWQGYSYEQYF.

V usage is TRBV24-1 and J usage is TRBJ2-1, with 8 bases identical to TRBD2. Looked up from germline, CDR1 is KGHDR and CDR2 is SFDVKD. The CDR3 length is 15 residues. Trimming took 4 bases from V and 6 from J; bases not matched to a gene: 7. CDR3 sequence (DNA): TGTGCCACCAGTGAACGGACTAGCCCCTTCAATGAGCAGTTCTTC. It is translated as CATSERTSPFNEQFF.

This clonotype was detected many times. The chain couples TRBV6-5 to TRBJ1-5; D is unresolved. The V end was cut by 8 bases, the J end by 6 bases, with 14 bases between. CDR1 is MNHEY and CDR2 is SVGAGI in the germline V gene. CDR3 length equals 13 residues. The CDR3 protein is CASWRGKGQPQHF. The DNA of the CDR3 is TGTGCCAGCTGGAGAGGGAAGGGTCAGCCCCAGCATTTT.

This clonotype was seen only a few times. The CDR3 spells CASSLARAGGTDTQYF. DNA of the CDR3: TGCGCCAGCAGCTTGGCCCGAGCGGGGGGCACAGATACGCAGTATTTT. The chain uses TRBV5-1 and TRBJ2-3; 8 bases fit TRBD2. Germline trimming cut 0 bases from V and 1 base from J; bases unmatched to any gene: 4. CDR1 is SGHRS, CDR2 YFSETQ, per germline. The CDR3 spans 16 residues. The whole variable domain, filled in from reference TRBV5-1 and TRBJ2-3, reads KAGVTQTPRYLIKTRGQQVTLSCSPISGHRSVSWYQQTPGQGLQFLFEYFSETQRNKGNFPGRFSGRQFSNSRSEMNVSTLELGDSALYLCASSLARAGGTDTQYFGPGTRLTVL.

This clonotype was observed at least ten times. DNA of the CDR3: TGCGCCAGCAGCCTCGTCGGACTCTCCCGGGGAAAGCAGTACTTC. As protein: CASSLVGLSRGKQYF. The chain combines TRBV4-3 with TRBJ2-7; tentative D call: TRBD2 (5 bases). The CDR3 covers 15 residues. Germline CDR1 LGHNA, CDR2 YSLEER. Trimming removed 4 bases from V and 8 bases from J, with 21 bases in between.

In this sample, this clonotype turned up many times. This sequence joins TRBV5-1 and TRBJ2-2; D possibly corresponds to TRBD1 (6 bases). The CDR3 covers 15 residues. The germline V and J ends were trimmed by 0 bases and 3 bases, with 9 bases remaining between them. CDR1 is SGHRS and CDR2 is YFSETQ in the germline V gene. CDR3 region: CASSLDRVDTGELFF. CDR3 sequence (DNA): TGCGCCAGCAGCTTGGACAGGGTCGACACCGGGGAGCTGTTTTTT.